Shown below are 17 T cell receptor beta chains from a single sample sequenced in a study of a mutant IDH1 vaccine in newly diagnosed glioma. Time point here: week 47, end of study. Alongside topical imiquimod, each dose of vaccine comprised 300 ug of mutant IDH1 20-mer peptide. Their antigens are not known. Measured with immunoSEQ multiplex PCR; TCRdb has only the in-frame clones, and not every one. The data show roughly 56,000 clones, around 75% seen once. Source: PBMCs, taken from a glioma patient whose treatment included an IDH1 peptide vaccine. These receptor sequences come from a man in his fifties with glioma.

This clone was observed a few times. The chain couples TRBV7-9 to TRBJ1-1; the D gene is possibly TRBD1 (6 bases). CDR3 size: 12 residues. V lost 3 bases, J lost 8 bases, and 10 bases lay in between. Germline lookup yields CDR1 SEHNR and CDR2 FQNEAQ (reference sequence). CDR3 region: CASSLRGVEAFF. The CDR3 DNA follows: TGTGCCAGCAGCTTGAGGGGGGTGGAAGCTTTCTTT.

The chain uses TRBV7-9 and TRBJ2-2, with 7 bases fitting TRBD1. The junction had 9 bases not matched to a gene; V was cut back by 1 base and J by 1 base. Germline lookup yields CDR1 SEHNR and CDR2 FQNEAQ (reference sequence). CDR3 length: 18 residues. As DNA, the CDR3 is TGTGCCAGCAGCTTAGTGGGACAGAGCCCGGGGAACACCGGGGAGCTGTTTTTT. This sequence encodes CASSLVGQSPGNTGELFF.

The chain combines TRBV25-1 with TRBJ1-2; D perhaps matches TRBD1 (6 bases). Germline values: CDR1 MGHDK, CDR2 SYGVNS. V was pared by 5 bases and J by 7 bases, with 20 bases between. This CDR3 region has 15 residues. The CDR3 coding sequence is TGTGCCAGCAGTCGGGAGGCGGGGGGGCTTGGTGGCTACACCTTC. This encodes CASSREAGGLGGYTF.

The genes are TRBV29-1 and TRBJ1-2, with D maybe TRBD1 (6 bases). This CDR3 is built from 14 residues. The germline CDR1 and CDR2 sequences are SQVTM and ANQGSEA. V shed 2 bases and J shed 3 bases, with 13 bases lying between them. The CDR3 region has the DNA TGCAGCGTTGAATCTGGGGGGCGCGACTATGGCTACACCTTC. It codes for CSVESGGRDYGYTF.

The chain links TRBV18 to TRBJ2-3; 8 nucleotides line up with TRBD2. With V trimmed by 4 bases and J by 6 bases, 12 bases remained unmatched. Germline loops: CDR1 KGHSH, CDR2 LQKENI. The CDR3 is made up of 16 amino acids. CDR3 residues: CASSLMDGGAGDTQYF. In nucleotides, the CDR3 is TGTGCCAGCTCACTCATGGACGGGGGGGCCGGGGATACGCAGTATTTT. The variable domain in full, with the rest retrieved from reference TRBV18 and TRBJ2-3, is NAGVMQNPRHLVRRRGQEARLRCSPMKGHSHVYWYRQLPEEGLKFMVYLQKENIIDESGMPKERFSAEFPKEGPSILRIQQVVRGDSAAYFCASSLMDGGAGDTQYFGPGTRLTVL.

V gene TRBV10-1 combines with J gene TRBJ1-2, with 8 bases aligning to TRBD1. The germline V gene has CDR1 WNHNN and CDR2 SYGVQD (reference sequence). The V gene end was trimmed by 3 bases and the J gene end by 4 bases; junction bases not matched to a gene: 7. CDR3 length equals 15 residues. This chain's CDR3 is CASSDARTGTYGYTF. CDR3 nucleotides: TGCGCCAGCAGTGACGCTCGGACAGGGACCTATGGCTACACCTTC.

The chain joins TRBV30 to TRBJ1-2; TRBD1 aligns across 10 bases. The V and J ends lost 2 bases and 5 bases, in that order; junction bases with no gene match: 5. Germline CDR1 is GTSNPN and CDR2 is SVGIG (reference sequence). CDR3 length: 14 residues. CDR3 sequence: CAWSTRTGGYGYTF. In DNA form, the CDR3 reads TGTGCCTGGAGTACCCGGACAGGGGGGTATGGCTACACCTTC. Drawing the rest from reference TRBV30 and TRBJ1-2, the complete variable domain is SQTIHQWPATLVQPVGSPLSLECTVEGTSNPNLYWYRQAAGRGLQLLFYSVGIGQISSEVPQNLSASRPQDRQFILSSKKLLLSDSGFYLCAWSTRTGGYGYTFGSGTRLTVV.

This chain uses TRBV18 with TRBJ1-5, with D maybe TRBD1 (6 bases). The ends were cut back, 2 bases at V and 7 bases at J, with 12 bases in the middle. The CDR3 contains 14 residues. The germline V gene encodes CDR1 KGHSH and CDR2 LQKENI. CDR3 sequence reads: CASSPEGGGQPQHF. CDR3 DNA: TGTGCCAGCTCACCAGAAGGGGGAGGCCAGCCCCAGCATTTT.

J is TRBJ2-1 and V is TRBV30; D ambiguous. The V end was cut by 0 bases, the J end by 7 bases, with 16 bases between. CDR1 and CDR2 (germline): GTSNPN, SVGIG (reference sequence). CDR3 length: 15 amino acids. CDR3 nucleotides: TGTGCCTGGAGTGTAAACCAGGTTAACCTAAATGAGCAGTTCTTC. As protein: CAWSVNQVNLNEQFF.

J is TRBJ1-2 and V is TRBV7-8, with TRBD1 matching 7 bases. The CDR3 loop spans 10 amino acids. V lost 8 bases, J lost 8 bases, and 2 bases stayed unmatched. Per germline, CDR1 SGHVS and CDR2 FQNEAQ. CDR3 residues: CASGQDGYTF. The CDR3 region has the DNA TGTGCCAGCGGACAGGACGGCTACACCTTC. Full variable domain (outside the CDR3, taken from reference TRBV7-8 and TRBJ1-2): GAGVSQSPRYKVAKRGQDVALRCDPISGHVSLFWYQQALGQGPEFLTYFQNEAQLDKSGLPSDRFFAERPEGSVSTLKIQRTQQEDSAVYLCASGQDGYTFGSGTRLTVV.

The chain employs TRBV10-3 and TRBJ2-7, with D possibly called TRBD1 or TRBD2 (6 bases each). Germline CDR1 ENHRY, CDR2 SYGVKD. There are 13 residues in the CDR3. Trimming stripped 3 bases from V and 2 bases from J, with 8 bases between. CDR3 bases: TGTGCCATCAGTGATGGGGGGCCCTACGAGCAGTACTTC. This translates into CAISDGGPYEQYF.

Only one count was recorded for this clone. This sequence joins TRBV5-8 and TRBJ1-4, with TRBD1 as a possible D gene (6 bases). The germline V and J ends were trimmed by 1 base and 3 bases, with 10 bases remaining between them. Germline lookup yields CDR1 SGHTS and CDR2 YDEGEE. The CDR3 spans 15 residues. The CDR3 loop reads CASSLSNRANEKLFF. CDR3 in DNA: TGTGCCAGCAGCTTGTCTAACAGGGCTAATGAAAAACTGTTTTTT.

This clone occurred a few times. This chain connects TRBV28 to TRBJ1-2; tentative D call: TRBD1 (5 bases). The CDR3 has 14 amino acids. Trimming took off 7 bases at V and 7 bases at J, with 19 bases between the two ends. Germline lookup yields CDR1 MDHEN and CDR2 SYDVKM. The CDR3 DNA reads TGTGCCAGCATTAGTCTGGGTCGGGGGAGTGGCTACACCTTC. Translation gives CASISLGRGSGYTF.

The rearrangement uses TRBV29-1 and TRBJ1-1; no firm D call. The CDR3 has 11 amino acids. Per germline, CDR1 SQVTM and CDR2 ANQGSEA. The ends were cut back, 4 bases at V and 2 bases at J, with 5 bases in the middle. The CDR3 spells CSVGVNTEAFF. Here the CDR3 DNA reads TGCAGCGTTGGCGTCAACACTGAAGCTTTCTTT.

This clone was counted a few times. J is TRBJ1-1 and V is TRBV7-9; D gene ambiguous. The CDR3 runs 13 residues. Trimming cost V 3 bases and J 1 base, with 6 bases left between them. Germline V CDR1 and CDR2: SEHNR, FQNEAQ (reference sequence). CDR3 coding DNA: TGTGCCAGCAGCTTCGTCGGGAACACTGAAGCTTTCTTT. This sequence encodes CASSFVGNTEAFF.

The chain links TRBV1 to TRBJ1-1; TRBD1, the table's D call, lacks a check against the DNA. TRBV1 is given as a pseudogene. The CDR3 extends over 16 amino acids. This chain's CDR3 is CTSSQTPQNVNTEAFF. CDR3 bases: TGCACCAGCAGCCAAACCCCCCAGAATGTGAACACTGAAGCTTTCTTT.

This clone came up once. The chain recombines TRBV2 with TRBJ2-2; D call uncertain. Germline values: CDR1 SNHLY, CDR2 FYNNEI. The V gene lost 7 bases and the J gene lost 0 bases, with 12 bases spanning the gap. The CDR3 runs 15 residues. The DNA for the CDR3 is TGTGCCAGCAAGTCCGGGCAGGCGAACACCGGGGAGCTGTTTTTT. It is translated as CASKSGQANTGELFF.